The 21 T cell receptor beta chains below all came from one sample that was sequenced in a study of T cell repertoires in ileal Crohn's disease. Sequencing used immunoSEQ multiplex PCR; TCRdb keeps in-frame clones, though not all of them. The sample includes several thousand clones, roughly 80% of them seen just once. Sample: ileal tissue. The receptors originated from an adult with Crohn's disease.

The chain is built from TRBV5-1 and TRBJ2-7, with 11 positions matching TRBD2. This CDR3 region has 19 residues. CDR1 is SGHRS and CDR2 is YFSETQ in the germline V gene. Unmatched junction bases numbered 17, after V lost 0 bases and J lost 6 bases. DNA of the CDR3: TGCGCCAGCAGCTTGGCGGGACTAGCGGTGGTGCCTGGGGGTCGCGAGCAGTACTTC. Encoded protein: CASSLAGLAVVPGGREQYF.

The table lists this clone with a count of one. The chain employs TRBV1 and TRBJ2-6; TRBD1 was called by the table and not checked on the DNA. TRBV1 is recorded as a pseudogene. This CDR3 is 14 amino acids long. In nucleotides, the CDR3 is TGCACCAGCAGCGGCCAAAGTCGGGCCAACGTCCTGACTTTC. As protein: CTSSGQSRANVLTF.

The V call is TRBV10-2, the J call TRBJ1-1; 7 nucleotides align to TRBD1. The CDR3 has 13 residues. Germline CDR1 reads WSHSY; CDR2 reads SAAADI. V gave up 3 bases and J gave up 7 bases; unmatched junction bases: 5. The CDR3, as DNA: TGCGCCAGCAGTGACAACAGGGGAAGTGAAGCTTTCTTT. This translates into CASSDNRGSEAFF.

This chain uses TRBV10-2 with TRBJ2-1, with D perhaps TRBD2 (6 bases). V was pared by 8 bases and J by 6 bases, with 11 bases between. The germline V gene encodes CDR1 WSHSY and CDR2 SAAADI. The CDR3 length is 12 residues. CDR3 protein: CASGGSGNEQFF. The CDR3 DNA sequence: TGCGCCAGCGGGGGTAGCGGCAATGAGCAGTTCTTC.

V usage is TRBV25-1 and J usage is TRBJ2-2; 9 bases are a match to TRBD2. The CDR3 extends over 16 amino acids. With V trimmed by 7 bases and J by 4 bases, 10 bases remained unmatched. The germline V gene has CDR1 MGHDK and CDR2 SYGVNS. CDR3 in DNA: TGTGCCAGCACCTCTCTAAGCGGGAGGACCACCGGGGAGCTGTTTTTT. It is translated as CASTSLSGRTTGELFF.

This clone was observed a few times. This chain links TRBV10-3 with TRBJ2-5; D call uncertain. The length of the CDR3 is 16 residues. V was trimmed by 4 bases and J by 3 bases, leaving 18 bases between them. Germline-derived CDR1 and CDR2 are ENHRY and SYGVKD. CDR3 nucleotides: TGTGCCATCAGTGTTGGCTTCCAAAACCCAAAAGAGACCCAGTACTTC. It encodes CAISVGFQNPKETQYF.

The chain links TRBV6-6 to TRBJ2-7; tentative D call: TRBD2 (5 bases). V lost 8 bases, J lost 5 bases, and 19 bases lay in between. Germline V lookup: CDR1 MNHNY, CDR2 SVGAGI (reference sequence). The CDR3 runs to 14 residues. The CDR3 DNA reads as TGTGCCAGCGTCCCGACGGTAGGGCGGGACGAGCAGTACTTC. It encodes CASVPTVGRDEQYF.

The chain recombines TRBV10-3 with TRBJ2-5; TRBD1 is a possible D gene (6 bases). The CDR3 runs 16 residues. Trimming took 3 bases from V and 1 from J, leaving 15 bases between them. The germline V gene encodes CDR1 ENHRY and CDR2 SYGVKD. Written as DNA, the CDR3 is TGTGCCATCAGTGACCAGGGGACGGGATTCCAAGAGACCCAGTACTTC. Protein sequence: CAISDQGTGFQETQYF.

In this sample, this clone turned up a few times. This CDR3 is CASSSRMTGEETQYF. The CDR3 region has the DNA TGTGCCAGCAGCTCCCGAATGACAGGGGAAGAGACCCAGTACTTC. V and J are TRBV11-3 and TRBJ2-5, with 8 bases lining up with TRBD1. Trimming at V came to 4 bases and at J to 3 bases, leaving 7 bases not matched to a gene. This CDR3 region has 15 residues. From germline, CDR1 is SGHNT and CDR2 YENEEA. Complete variable domain (other parts from reference TRBV11-3 and TRBJ2-5): EAGVVQSPRYKIIEKKQPVAFWCNPISGHNTLYWYLQNLGQGPELLIRYENEEAVDDSQLPKDRFSAERLKGVDSTLKIQPAELGDSAVYLCASSSRMTGEETQYFGPGTRLLVL.

V and J are TRBV11-3 and TRBJ2-1; 9 bases fit TRBD1. The V and J ends lost 3 bases and 8 bases, in that order; junction bases with no gene match: 8. The germline V gene has CDR1 SGHNT and CDR2 YENEEA. This CDR3 is 15 amino acids long. In nucleotides, the CDR3 is TGTGCCAGCAGCTTTATGGGACAGGGACCTCATGAGCAGTTCTTC. Its translation is CASSFMGQGPHEQFF.

The V and J genes are TRBV19 and TRBJ1-1; D gene uncertain. Germline CDR1 LNHDA, CDR2 SQIVND (reference sequence). This CDR3 is 15 amino acids long. V was clipped by 7 bases and J by 1 base, with 16 bases between them. Here the CDR3 reads CASKPLTPRNTEAFF. CDR3 DNA: TGTGCCAGTAAACCCCTGACTCCTCGGAACACTGAAGCTTTCTTT.

The V and J genes are TRBV7-3 and TRBJ2-2; the match to TRBD2 covers 16 bases. This CDR3 contains 18 residues. Germline V gene data show CDR1 as SGHTA and CDR2 as FQGTGA. Trimming removed 4 bases from V and 4 bases from J; junction bases left unmatched: 6. The CDR3 here is CASSSGLAGGPGTGELFF. The CDR3 nucleotides are TGTGCCAGCAGCTCGGGACTAGCGGGAGGGCCGGGCACCGGGGAGCTGTTTTTT. The full variable domain, completed using reference TRBV7-3 and TRBJ2-2, is GAGVSQTPSNKVTEKGKYVELRCDPISGHTALYWYRQSLGQGPEFLIYFQGTGAADDSGLPNDRFFAVRPEGSVSTLKIQRTERGDSAVYLCASSSGLAGGPGTGELFFGEGSRLTVL.

This chain links TRBV11-3 with TRBJ2-1, with 8 bases aligning to TRBD2. This CDR3 comprises 12 residues. The trim removed 4 bases at V and 9 bases at J, leaving 2 bases unmatched. CDR1 and CDR2 from the germline V gene are SGHNT and YENEEA. In nucleotides, the CDR3 is TGTGCCAGCAGCTCGCTAGCGGGTGAGCAGTTCTTC. Its translation is CASSSLAGEQFF.

The V call is TRBV7-2, the J call TRBJ2-5; 10 positions agree with TRBD2. V lost 1 base to trimming and J lost 5 bases; unmatched junction nucleotides: 4. The CDR3 is made up of 15 amino acids. The germline V gene has CDR1 SGHTA and CDR2 FQGNSA. Here the CDR3 DNA reads TGTGCCAGCAGCTTAGAACTAGCGGGGTGGGAGACCCAGTACTTC. Its protein is CASSLELAGWETQYF.

CDR3 in DNA: TGTGCCAGTAGTGCGCTTGGGGGTAGCGGCACCTACGAGCAGTACTTC. This gives the protein CASSALGGSGTYEQYF. The chain is built from TRBV19 and TRBJ2-7, with D possibly being TRBD2 (6 bases). Trimming removed 5 bases at V and 2 bases at J, with 19 bases between. CDR3 length: 16 amino acids. Per germline, CDR1 LNHDA and CDR2 SQIVND (reference sequence). Full variable domain (remainder filled in from reference TRBV19 and TRBJ2-7): DGGITQSPKYLFRKEGQNVTLSCEQNLNHDAMYWYRQDPGQGLRLIYYSQIVNDFQKGDIAEGYSVSREKKESFPLTVTSAQKNPTAFYLCASSALGGSGTYEQYFGPGTRLTVT.

The chain couples TRBV5-8 to TRBJ1-5; no reliable D call. Germline V lookup: CDR1 SGHTS, CDR2 YDEGEE. Trimming cost V 5 bases and J 4 bases, with 22 bases left between them. CDR3 length: 17 residues. CDR3 in amino acids: CASRPRGAGFGNQPQHF. CDR3 bases: TGTGCCAGCAGGCCAAGAGGTGCGGGGTTTGGGAATCAGCCCCAGCATTTT.

V usage is TRBV11-2 and J usage is TRBJ2-7, with TRBD2 as a possible D gene (5 bases). The CDR3 runs 14 residues. V was clipped by 1 base and J by 4 bases, with 11 bases between them. Germline-derived CDR1 and CDR2 are SGHAT and FQNNGV. The CDR3 DNA reads as TGTGCCAGCAGCTTAGGTGACGGGATTTACGAGCAGTACTTC. Protein sequence: CASSLGDGIYEQYF.

This clone appeared once. V usage is TRBV5-1 and J usage is TRBJ2-1, with TRBD2 identical over 10 bases. The V gene's germline CDR1 is SGHRS and CDR2 YFSETQ. The CDR3 extends over 14 amino acids. Losses at the gene ends were 6 bases for V and 8 bases for J; bases not matched to a gene: 8. CDR3 DNA: TGCGCCAGCATGTTCAGCGGGAGGGGTGATGAGCAGTTCTTC. It is translated as CASMFSGRGDEQFF.

The chain recombines TRBV19 with TRBJ2-3; perhaps TRBD1 as D (5 bases). V was clipped by 6 bases and J by 8 bases, with 12 bases between them. Per the germline V gene, CDR1 is LNHDA and CDR2 is SQIVND (reference sequence). The CDR3 loop spans 12 amino acids. Here the CDR3 DNA reads TGTGCCAGTAGCCTTCCCCAGGGTACGCAGTATTTT. Protein sequence: CASSLPQGTQYF.

The chain carries TRBV12-5 and TRBJ2-3; no clear D gene. CDR1 is LGHNT, CDR2 FRNRAP, per germline. This CDR3 spans 12 amino acids. V gave up 2 bases and J gave up 5 bases, with 5 bases separating them. The CDR3 loop is CASGLKQDTQYF. As DNA, the CDR3 is TGTGCTAGTGGTTTGAAACAAGATACGCAGTATTTT.

The CDR3 loop is CASSVTGERGYTF. Here the CDR3 DNA reads TGTGCCAGTAGTGTGACAGGGGAGAGGGGCTACACCTTC. This chain links TRBV19 with TRBJ1-2; 8 bases fit TRBD1. CDR3 length: 13 amino acids. Germline values: CDR1 LNHDA, CDR2 SQIVND (reference sequence). V gave up 5 bases and J gave up 8 bases; unmatched junction bases: 7.